The T cell receptor beta chain described here comes from a study of cytomegalovirus exposure and HLA in healthy donors. Study-level results: A later analysis found TCR association rates differed by HLA locus, highest for DRB1 and lowest for HLA-C. Specific recognition of CMV antigens was confirmed in vitro for a few chains (all CMV-associated). Usually a TCR sequence was rare, but some public TCRs were found in many donors.

Whereas donors were nominally healthy upon sampling, unrecorded immune exposures were probable. Vbeta (60) and Jbeta (13) primers were used in the PCR. TCRdb's copy holds only in-frame clones and misses some; the assay was immunoSEQ multiplex PCR. The table lists more than 100,000 clones. As regards this clone: The antigen remains unidentified.

CDR3 length: 12 residues. V lost 5 bases, J lost 3 bases, and 10 bases lay in between. The germline V gene has CDR1 GTSNPN and CDR2 SVGIG (reference sequence). Sample: PBMCs. This chain connects TRBV30 to TRBJ1-1, with D unresolved. The receptor's source is a man aged 18 to 35 in good health and CMV-seronegative. This chain's CDR3 is CAWRGRDTEAFF. CDR3 in DNA: TGTGCCTGGCGGGGTAGAGACACTGAAGCTTTCTTT.